This T cell receptor (beta chain) comes out of a study of OX40 agonist ivuxolimab in advanced cancers. The overall study: The group had a mean age of roughly 56 years, ranged from about 20 to 79, and was roughly 83% male.

Study-wide results and limits: Partial responders at 0.1-3.0 mg/kg had among the lowest clonal expansion.

TCRdb keeps only in-frame clones here, not all; method: immunoSEQ multiplex PCR. This table has around 76,000 clones, roughly 78% appearing once. Note on this clone: As yet, its antigen is unknown.

The sequence derives from an adult with an advanced solid tumor such as melanoma, head and neck, liver or kidney cancer. The source material was CD4+ or CD8+ T cells sorted from blood, sampled in a trial of the OX40 agonist ivuxolimab.

The CDR3 coding sequence is TGTGCCAGCAGCCCGTTTAGGGGTGGTGGAAACACCATATATTTT. It translates to CASSPFRGGGNTIYF. The chain combines TRBV7-7 with TRBJ1-3, with D maybe TRBD1 (5 bases). The germline V gene has CDR1 SSHAT and CDR2 FNYEAQ (reference sequence). The CDR3 runs to 15 residues. The V end was cut by 5 bases, the J end by 3 bases, with 14 bases between.